Each of the 4 T cell receptor beta chains below was sequenced from the same sample in a study of T cell changes during pregnancy in multiple sclerosis (dated by TCRdb to the late 2010s). The library was prepared using the immunoSEQ multiplex PCR assay. Imported from immuneACCESS, the table was reduced by TCRdb to in-frame sequences with V and J called. These copies leave out some clones; in studies compared against another copy, an unresolved V gene accounts for under half, and the cause of the remainder is not known. The sample yields around 50,000 clones; about 92% were counted once. The ten largest clones add up to approximately 3.5% of the sample. The source material was CD8+ T cells from peripheral blood mononuclear cells, sampled in the second trimester of pregnancy. Source of these receptors: a female donor with multiple sclerosis, enrolled in a pregnancy study.

The CDR3 nucleotides read TGCGCCAGCAGCTTAGGACTGGAGACTGAAGCTTTCTTT. Amino acid sequence: CASSLGLETEAFF. The chain uses TRBV5-1 and TRBJ1-1; no definite D call. The CDR3 covers 13 residues. V gave up 2 bases and J gave up 5 bases, with 10 bases separating them. Germline V gene data show CDR1 as SGHRS and CDR2 as YFSETQ. Variable domain in full (rest from reference TRBV5-1 and TRBJ1-1): KAGVTQTPRYLIKTRGQQVTLSCSPISGHRSVSWYQQTPGQGLQFLFEYFSETQRNKGNFPGRFSGRQFSNSRSEMNVSTLELGDSALYLCASSLGLETEAFFGQGTRLTVV.

The V gene is TRBV28, the J gene TRBJ2-1; TRBD2 might be the D (5 bases). Per germline, CDR1 MDHEN and CDR2 SYDVKM. The V end lost 6 bases, the J end lost 7 bases, and 10 bases lay between the germline ends. The CDR3 is 12 amino acids. CDR3 protein: CASSPGVNEQFF. Written as DNA, the CDR3 is TGTGCCAGCAGCCCCGGGGTAAATGAGCAGTTCTTC.

J is TRBJ2-1 and V is TRBV27; D is possibly TRBD2 (5 bases). Germline values: CDR1 MNHEY, CDR2 SMNVEV (reference sequence). This CDR3 region has 13 residues. Trimming stripped 2 bases from V and 3 bases from J, with 5 bases between. CDR3 loop: CASSLGSYNEQFF. The CDR3 DNA is TGTGCCAGCAGTTTAGGGAGCTACAATGAGCAGTTCTTC.

The chain employs TRBV5-5 and TRBJ1-2; D may be TRBD1 (5 bases). V shed 0 bases and J shed 3 bases, with 12 bases lying between them. This CDR3 has 15 amino acids. Germline CDR1 SGHKS, CDR2 YYEKEE (reference sequence). The CDR3 DNA sequence: TGTGCCAGCAGCTTGGAGCAGGGAATTGACTATGGCTACACCTTC. Its protein is CASSLEQGIDYGYTF.